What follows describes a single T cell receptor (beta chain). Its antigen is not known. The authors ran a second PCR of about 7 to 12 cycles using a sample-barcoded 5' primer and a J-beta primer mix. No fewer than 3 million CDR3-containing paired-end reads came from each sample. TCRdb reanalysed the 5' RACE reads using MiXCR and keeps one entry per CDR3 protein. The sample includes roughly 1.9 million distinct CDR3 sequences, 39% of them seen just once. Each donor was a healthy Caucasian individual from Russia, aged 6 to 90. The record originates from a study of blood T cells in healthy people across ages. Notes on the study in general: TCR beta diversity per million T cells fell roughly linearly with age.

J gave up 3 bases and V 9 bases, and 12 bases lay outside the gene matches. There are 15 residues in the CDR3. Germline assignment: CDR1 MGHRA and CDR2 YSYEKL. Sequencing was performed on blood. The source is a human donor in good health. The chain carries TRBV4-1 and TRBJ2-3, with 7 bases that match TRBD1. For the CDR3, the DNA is TGCGCCAGTGGGGCCCTTAGGGGGCGGACAGATACGCAGTATTTT. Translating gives CASGALRGRTDTQYF.